Given below is one TCR beta chain in context. This specimen comes from a study of control samples from healthy donors and cancer patients. The CDR3 has 16 amino acids. Germline-derived CDR1 and CDR2 are SNHLY and FYNNEI. V dropped 6 bases and J dropped 7; count of bases not matched to a gene: 11. The method was immunoSEQ multiplex PCR; TCRdb's version includes in-frame clones alone and lacks a portion of them. The sample includes over 100,000 clones, around 92% of them seen just once. V gene TRBV2 combines with J gene TRBJ1-6, with 8 positions matching TRBD1. The sequenced material came from blood. The TCR comes from a woman in her fifties or sixties in good health. DNA for the CDR3: TGTGCCAGCAGGGGGATACGACAGGGGAGAAATTCACCCCTCCACTTT. It translates to CASRGIRQGRNSPLHF. The variable domain in full, with the rest retrieved from reference TRBV2 and TRBJ1-6, is EPEVTQTPSHQVTQMGQEVILRCVPISNHLYFYWYRQILGQKVEFLVSFYNNEISEKSEIFDDQFSVERPDGSNFTLKIRSTKLEDSAMYFCASRGIRQGRNSPLHFGNGTRLTVT.